The 29 T cell receptor beta chains below all came from one sample that was sequenced in a study of T cells in Graves' hyperthyroidism and ophthalmopathy (dated by TCRdb to the late 2010s). The protocol used for the library was multiplex PCR. Reads for this sample came from an Illumina HiSeq 2000. The TCR beta CDR3 regions were amplified from the RNA transcripts. A first-round RT-PCR of the TCR CDR3 used the HTBI primer set with the Qiagen OneStep RT-PCR kit. TCRdb took the public reads, trimmed them with fastp at Q25, ran MiXCR for clone calling and kept in-frame beta chains. All rows with the same CDR3 protein become a single entry with the most common DNA and genes. The sample table holds over 350,000 distinct CDR3 sequences, of which roughly 15% were seen once. Together, the top ten hold 13% of the sample. Sequencing used blood. These receptors originate from a man younger than 30 with Graves' ophthalmopathy.

The chain carries TRBV19 and TRBJ1-2, with 7 bases identical to TRBD1. The J segment lost 4 bases and the V segment lost 1 base, leaving 6 bases of the junction unmatched. CDR3 length: 15 residues. Germline values: CDR1 LNHDA, CDR2 SQIVND (reference sequence). The CDR3 loop reads CASSIVAGGGYGYTF. The CDR3 bases are TGTGCCAGTAGTATAGTTGCAGGGGGAGGCTATGGCTACACCTTC.

A note on this clonotype: A much larger clone differs from this one at a single base, so this may be a read error. J is TRBJ1-5 and V is TRBV7-9; D not certain. Trimming stripped 1 base from V and 5 bases from J, with 3 bases between. The germline V gene has CDR1 SEHNR and CDR2 FQNEAQ (reference sequence). The CDR3 spans 12 residues. DNA for the CDR3: TGTGCCAGCAGCTTAGAGGATCAGCCCCAGCATTTT. Translating it yields CASSLEDQPQHF.

This clonotype was counted only a few times. This CDR3 is CASSPGTDIYGYTF. CDR3 nucleotide sequence: TGTGCCAGCAGCCCTGGGACTGATATCTATGGCTACACCTTC. The chain carries TRBV7-9 and TRBJ1-2; tentatively, D is TRBD1 (5 bases). CDR1 and CDR2 from the germline V gene are SEHNR and FQNEAQ (reference sequence). V lost 5 bases and J lost 4, with 14 bases in between. The CDR3 is made up of 14 amino acids.

This clonotype appeared a few times. V and J are TRBV30 and TRBJ2-7; 7 bases match TRBD1. V trimming: 4 bases; J trimming: 2 bases; junction bases outside the gene matches: 11. CDR1 and CDR2 from the germline V gene are GTSNPN and SVGIG (reference sequence). This CDR3 contains 15 residues. The CDR3 spells CAWNKPAGGAYEQYF. The CDR3 DNA reads TGTGCCTGGAACAAACCGGCAGGGGGAGCCTACGAGCAGTACTTC.

This clonotype was counted many times. The chain has TRBV27 and TRBJ2-1; the D gene is possibly TRBD2 (6 bases). Germline V gives CDR1 MNHEY, CDR2 SMNVEV (reference sequence). The CDR3 covers 14 residues. V was trimmed by 3 bases and J by 5 bases, leaving 11 bases between them. The CDR3 protein is CASSFGRLNNEQFF. The CDR3 DNA sequence: TGTGCCAGCAGTTTTGGGAGGTTGAACAATGAGCAGTTCTTC.

This clonotype has at least ten counts. This rearrangement joins TRBV24-1 to TRBJ2-1; tentatively, D is TRBD1 or TRBD2 (5 bases each). Germline V CDR1 and CDR2: KGHDR, SFDVKD. This CDR3 is built from 18 residues. Trimming took off 0 bases at V and 12 bases at J, with 26 bases between the two ends. The CDR3 coding sequence is TGTGCCACCAGTGATTTGCAGGGTAGAGGGGTCCGAGCAGTCGGGCAGTTCTTC. Translating gives CATSDLQGRGVRAVGQFF.

The table lists this clonotype with a count of one. The chain is built from TRBV19 and TRBJ2-1; D assignment may be TRBD1 or TRBD2 (5 bases each). The CDR3 is 15 residues long. Trimming cost V 7 bases and J 7 bases, with 20 bases left between them. CDR1 is LNHDA and CDR2 is SQIVND in the germline V gene (reference sequence). The CDR3, as DNA: TGTGCCAGTATTATTCTTCGGGGACCGGGGAATGAGCAGTTCTTC. Translation: CASIILRGPGNEQFF.

This clonotype was counted at least ten times. The J gene is TRBJ2-7, the V gene TRBV11-2; D is possibly TRBD2 (5 bases). Deletions cut 4 bases from V and 3 bases from J, with 7 bases between. CDR3 length: 12 amino acids. Germline loops: CDR1 SGHAT, CDR2 FQNNGV. CDR3 DNA: TGTGCCAGCAGCTGGGAGAACTACGAGCAGTACTTC. It specifies CASSWENYEQYF.

The table lists this clonotype with many counts. The chain employs TRBV3-1 and TRBJ2-7, with TRBD1 matching 9 bases. Germline trimming cut 3 bases from V and 5 bases from J; bases unmatched to any gene: 5. CDR3 length equals 14 residues. From germline, CDR1 is LGHDT and CDR2 YNNKEL (reference sequence). The CDR3 region has the DNA TGTGCCAGCAGCCACTCCGGGACAGGGCACGAGCAGTACTTC. Protein product: CASSHSGTGHEQYF.

This clonotype was seen only once. The chain combines TRBV19 with TRBJ1-2, with a weak D call TRBD1 (6 bases). The length of the CDR3 is 15 residues. The V end lost 3 bases, the J end lost 1 base, and 12 bases lay between the germline ends. Germline V CDR1 and CDR2: LNHDA, SQIVND (reference sequence). In nucleotides, the CDR3 is TGTGCCAGTAGTATTCAGGACAGCAGTAACTATGGCTACACCTTC. Its protein is CASSIQDSSNYGYTF.

This clonotype was counted at least ten times. The chain has TRBV7-9 and TRBJ1-1; unclear D gene. The V and J ends lost 5 bases and 7 bases respectively, with 11 bases between them. CDR3 length: 12 residues. CDR1 is SEHNR, CDR2 FQNEAQ, per germline (reference sequence). The CDR3 nucleotides are TGTGCCAGCAGCCACCCGGGCGGTGAAGCTTTCTTT. Translation: CASSHPGGEAFF. Full variable domain (rest looked up from reference TRBV7-9 and TRBJ1-1): DTGVSQNPRHKITKRGQNVTFRCDPISEHNRLYWYRQTLGQGPEFLTYFQNEAQLEKSRLLSDRFSAERPKGSFSTLEIQRTEQGDSAMYLCASSHPGGEAFFGQGTRLTVV.

The J gene is TRBJ2-1, the V gene TRBV9; D possibly corresponds to TRBD2 (6 bases). CDR1 is SGDLS, CDR2 YYNGEE, per germline. This CDR3 has 14 residues. The V end was cut by 0 bases, the J end by 5 bases, with 9 bases between. CDR3 residues: CASSVVGGNNEQFF. The DNA of the CDR3 is TGTGCCAGCAGCGTAGTAGGAGGGAACAATGAGCAGTTCTTC.

This clonotype was detected many times. This chain links TRBV7-9 with TRBJ2-5, with D maybe TRBD1 (6 bases). The germline V gene encodes CDR1 SEHNR and CDR2 FQNEAQ (reference sequence). Deletions cut 1 base from V and 5 bases from J, with 14 bases between. The CDR3 is made up of 15 amino acids. In DNA form, the CDR3 reads TGTGCCAGCAGCTTAGGCCAGGGGACCAGGGAGACCCAGTACTTC. As protein: CASSLGQGTRETQYF.

This clonotype was seen many times. The V call is TRBV7-9, the J call TRBJ2-5; TRBD2 aligns across 7 bases. The ends lost 3 bases at V and 2 bases at J; junction bases unmatched: 6. CDR1 and CDR2 from the germline V gene are SEHNR and FQNEAQ (reference sequence). The CDR3 is 15 amino acids. CDR3 region: CASSFWDGRQETQYF. Written as DNA, the CDR3 is TGTGCCAGCAGCTTCTGGGACGGGAGGCAAGAGACCCAGTACTTC.

The chain uses TRBV2 and TRBJ2-2; D uncertain. Germline V gives CDR1 SNHLY, CDR2 FYNNEI. This CDR3 spans 12 amino acids. The V and J ends lost 4 bases and 3 bases respectively, with 3 bases between them. CDR3 region: CASSVYTGELFF. As DNA, the CDR3 is TGTGCCAGCAGTGTTTACACCGGGGAGCTGTTTTTT.

This clonotype was detected many times. The rearrangement joins TRBV20-1 to TRBJ2-7, with D tentatively TRBD1 or TRBD2 (6 bases each). Between the trimmed V and J ends, which lost 6 bases and 4 bases, there was a span of 10 bases. CDR3 length equals 11 residues. From germline, CDR1 is DFQATT and CDR2 SNEGSKA (reference sequence). The CDR3 loop is CSAGGQYEQYF. As DNA, the CDR3 is TGCAGTGCAGGGGGGCAGTACGAGCAGTACTTC.

This clonotype has a count of ten or more. V usage is TRBV3-1 and J usage is TRBJ2-7; 7 bases align to TRBD1. The CDR3 is made up of 13 amino acids. The germline gives CDR1 LGHDT, CDR2 YNNKEL (reference sequence). Unmatched junction bases numbered 0, after V lost 0 bases and J lost 4 bases. The CDR3 is CASSQETGYEQYF. CDR3 DNA sequence: TGTGCCAGCAGCCAAGAGACAGGGTACGAGCAGTACTTC.

This clonotype was observed many times. The rearrangement joins TRBV6-1 to TRBJ2-5; 10 bases map to TRBD2. Per germline, CDR1 MNHNS and CDR2 SASEGT. The CDR3 is 14 residues long. V trimming: 5 bases; J trimming: 11 bases; junction bases outside the gene matches: 11. CDR3 protein: CASSSGLADPSQYF. The CDR3 DNA sequence: TGTGCCAGCAGTTCTGGACTAGCGGACCCTTCTCAGTACTTC.

This clonotype was seen at least ten times. The chain links TRBV3-1 to TRBJ2-1; 11 nucleotides align to TRBD2. Germline CDR1 LGHDT, CDR2 YNNKEL (reference sequence). J was trimmed by 5 bases and V by 0 bases; bases with no gene match: 9. There are 18 residues in the CDR3. The CDR3 loop is CASSQDGALAGGDNEQFF. For the CDR3, the DNA is TGTGCCAGCAGCCAAGATGGAGCCTTAGCGGGAGGGGACAATGAGCAGTTCTTC.

This clonotype showed up many times. This chain uses TRBV12-3 or TRBV12-4 with TRBJ1-5, with D tentatively TRBD1 (6 bases). The CDR3 length is 16 residues. V lost 1 base to trimming and J lost 0 bases, with 10 bases between them. The CDR3 is CASSLGQEYSNQPQHF. The CDR3 DNA follows: TGTGCCAGCAGTTTAGGACAGGAGTATAGCAATCAGCCCCAGCATTTT.

This clonotype has a handful of counts. This rearrangement joins TRBV13 to TRBJ2-7; a weak D match, TRBD2 (7 bases). The CDR3 loop spans 15 amino acids. V lost 3 bases, J lost 0 bases, and 12 bases lay in between. Per germline, CDR1 PRHDT and CDR2 FYEKMQ (reference sequence). In DNA form, the CDR3 reads TGTGCCAGCAGCTTGTACGGGGGGCCCTCCTACGAGCAGTACTTC. This codes for CASSLYGGPSYEQYF.

This clonotype was seen many times. This chain links TRBV15 with TRBJ2-3, with D possibly being TRBD1 (6 bases). V lost 5 bases, J lost 1 base, and 10 bases lay in between. The germline V gene has CDR1 LNHNV and CDR2 YYDKDF (reference sequence). CDR3 length: 14 residues. This CDR3 is CATSPRQGTDTQYF. As DNA, the CDR3 is TGTGCCACCAGCCCAAGACAGGGCACAGATACGCAGTATTTT.

This clonotype was seen many times. The chain combines TRBV20-1 with TRBJ2-7; D uncertain. Looked up from germline, CDR1 is DFQATT and CDR2 is SNEGSKA (reference sequence). The germline V and J ends were trimmed by 6 bases and 3 bases, with 9 bases remaining between them. CDR3 size: 11 residues. CDR3 coding DNA: TGCAGTGCCAGCCCGCGCTACGAGCAGTACTTC. Protein: CSASPRYEQYF.

The sample holds many counts of this clonotype. The chain couples TRBV24-1 to TRBJ2-2; no firm D call. CDR3 length: 12 amino acids. Trimming took off 3 bases at V and 7 bases at J, with 5 bases between the two ends. Germline values: CDR1 KGHDR, CDR2 SFDVKD. The CDR3: CATSDVVGELFF. In nucleotides, the CDR3 is TGTGCCACCAGTGATGTAGTCGGGGAGCTGTTTTTT.

This clonotype has at least ten counts. Written as DNA, the CDR3 is TGTGCCTGGAGTGTAGTACCCAGCGATCAGCCCCAGCATTTT. Its translation is CAWSVVPSDQPQHF. The genes are TRBV30 and TRBJ1-5; D is ambiguous. The CDR3 runs 14 residues. The germline V gene has CDR1 GTSNPN and CDR2 SVGIG (reference sequence). Between the trimmed V and J ends, which lost 0 bases and 5 bases, there was a span of 11 bases.

The chain has TRBV27 and TRBJ2-7, with TRBD1 matching over 7 bases. The CDR3 extends over 16 amino acids. Germline-derived CDR1 and CDR2 are MNHEY and SMNVEV (reference sequence). Unmatched junction bases numbered 10, after V lost 2 bases and J lost 3 bases. CDR3 in DNA: TGTGCCAGCAGTTTAGATCGGACGACAGGGAACTACGAGCAGTACTTC. Translating gives CASSLDRTTGNYEQYF.

V usage is TRBV5-1 and J usage is TRBJ1-2; unclear D gene. Germline lookup yields CDR1 SGHRS and CDR2 YFSETQ. Trimming took 5 bases from V and 12 from J, leaving 17 bases between them. This CDR3 has 12 residues. CDR3 loop: CASRISEYGHTF. The CDR3 region has the DNA TGCGCCAGCAGGATTTCGGAGTACGGCCACACCTTC.

This clonotype showed up many times. CDR3 in amino acids: CASSQEQGPGPYEQYF. The CDR3 DNA is TGTGCCAGCAGCCAGGAACAGGGACCAGGCCCCTACGAGCAGTACTTC. This rearrangement joins TRBV11-3 to TRBJ2-7, with a weak D call TRBD1 (6 bases). Trimming took off 5 bases at V and 2 bases at J, with 19 bases between the two ends. The CDR3 loop spans 16 amino acids. Germline lookup yields CDR1 SGHNT and CDR2 YENEEA.

There are many counts of this clonotype. The chain joins TRBV10-3 to TRBJ1-1; the D gene is possibly TRBD1 (5 bases). CDR1 and CDR2 (germline): ENHRY, SYGVKD. V was pared by 6 bases and J by 4 bases, with 9 bases between. The CDR3 runs to 12 residues. DNA of the CDR3: TGTGCCATCAGGGGTGGGGGCACTGAAGCTTTCTTT. Protein sequence: CAIRGGGTEAFF.